The 2 T cell receptor beta chains below come from one sample, sequenced in a study of blood T cell repertoires in COVID-19. This table comes from immunoSEQ multiplex PCR, and its TCRdb copy is limited to in-frame clones, with some not included. The repertoire consists of 85,000 to 130,000 clones, with around 85% occurring once and the leading ten covering approximately 3.5%. Sequencing was carried out using peripheral blood. These receptors all stem from an elderly woman with active or convalescent COVID-19.

This clone came up a few times. The chain employs TRBV12-3 or TRBV12-4 and TRBJ2-5; D is ambiguous. V lost 3 bases, J lost 10 bases, and 12 bases lay in between. CDR3 length equals 12 residues. The chain's CDR3 is CASSLTSGDQYF. The CDR3 coding sequence is TGTGCCAGCAGTTTGACCTCTGGAGACCAGTACTTC.

V gene TRBV5-1 combines with J gene TRBJ1-6, with 7 positions matching TRBD1. The CDR3 totals 14 residues. The V and J ends lost 3 bases and 5 bases, in that order; junction bases with no gene match: 2. Looked up from germline, CDR1 is SGHRS and CDR2 is YFSETQ. CDR3 nucleotide sequence: TGCGCCAGCAGCTGGGACAGTCATAATTCACCCCTCCACTTT. Translation gives CASSWDSHNSPLHF.